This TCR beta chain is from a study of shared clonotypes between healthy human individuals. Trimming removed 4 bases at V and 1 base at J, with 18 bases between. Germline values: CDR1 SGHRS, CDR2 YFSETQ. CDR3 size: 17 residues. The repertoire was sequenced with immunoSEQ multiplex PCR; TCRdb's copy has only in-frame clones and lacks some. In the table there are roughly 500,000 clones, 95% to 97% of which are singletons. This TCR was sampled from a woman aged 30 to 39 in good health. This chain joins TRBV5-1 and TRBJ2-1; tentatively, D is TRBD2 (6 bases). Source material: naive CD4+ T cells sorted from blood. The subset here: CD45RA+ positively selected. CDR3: CASSPQGKSGSYNEQFF. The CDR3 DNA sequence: TGCGCCAGCAGCCCCCAGGGAAAGAGCGGGTCCTACAATGAGCAGTTCTTC.